The sequence of this T cell receptor (beta chain) was determined in a study of CD8+CD57+ T cells in acquired aplastic anemia. Germline CDR1 is SGHAT and CDR2 is FQNNGV. Trimming took off 3 bases at V and 7 bases at J, with 19 bases between the two ends. This CDR3 spans 16 amino acids. Only patients with CD8+CD57+ cell expansion on flow cytometry were chosen for sequencing. Template material for TCR beta VDJ and CDR3 profiling consisted of genomic DNA. TCRdb fed the reads into MiXCR, producing one record per CDR3 protein. This sample carries 270,000 or so distinct CDR3 sequences, roughly 82% of them seen once, and the ten largest clones take about two fifths.

This TCR was sampled from a human donor with aplastic anemia. Specimen: sorted CD4+, CD8+, or CD8+CD57+ T cells (not recorded which) from PBMCs. The V and J genes are TRBV11-2 and TRBJ2-1; TRBD2 might be the D (6 bases). This CDR3 is CASSFHPVGGWNEQFF. In DNA, the CDR3 is TGTGCCAGCAGCTTTCATCCAGTCGGGGGTTGGAATGAGCAGTTCTTC.